The sequence of this T cell receptor beta chain was determined in a study of T-cell memory formation after mild COVID-19. Study details: Clusters were largely donor specific.

This clonotype was counted many times. There are 15 residues in the CDR3. Germline V CDR1 and CDR2: SGHNT, YENEEA. Deletions cut 0 bases from V and 2 bases from J, with 10 bases between. Using its own MiXCR run on the 5' RACE reads, TCRdb lists one record per CDR3 protein. The table lists 550,000 to 600,000 distinct CDR3 sequences, less than 25% of them singletons. The rearrangement joins TRBV11-3 to TRBJ1-1; TRBD1 is a possible D gene (5 bases). This TCR was recovered from an adult woman who had mild COVID-19 (a few samples of this study predate the infection). Cell type and time point are not known. Specimen: PBMCs or a T cell subset sorted from them (not recorded which). CDR3 sequence reads: CASSLEPGTNTEAFF. The CDR3 DNA reads TGTGCCAGCAGCTTAGAACCGGGGACTAACACTGAAGCTTTCTTT.